The rows below give T cell receptor beta chains drawn from one sample of a study of cytomegalovirus exposure and HLA in healthy donors. Assay: immunoSEQ multiplex PCR; the TCRdb copy retains only in-frame clones and omits some. The top ten clones hold 4.5% to 6.5% of a sample with some 150,000 clones, 80% of them seen once. Material for sequencing was PBMCs. The origin of the receptors is a male donor in good health and CMV-seronegative. Both conserved end residues are part of each CDR3. Each record gives: clone size, V gene, J gene, CDR3 length, D gene, CDR3 protein, CDR3 DNA. D genes are given only for firm matches. The size of a clone is reported for some rows only, either as once, few or many, or as a class for expanded clones.

>NA|TRBV30|TRBJ1-1|13|TRBD1
CAWNPQGPKGAFF
TGTGCCTGGAATCCACAGGGGCCTAAGGGGGCTTTCTTT
>NA|TRBV5-4|TRBJ2-2|17|TRBD1
CASSLYRGTSNTGELFF
TGTGCCAGCAGCTTGTACAGGGGAACCTCGAACACCGGGGAGCTGTTTTTT
>NA|TRBV4-3|TRBJ1-6|15|NA
CASRPSSLYNSPLHF
TGCGCCAGCAGACCTAGCTCGCTCTATAATTCACCCCTCCACTTT
>NA|TRBV15|TRBJ1-5|12|NA
CATSRDQQPQHF
TGTGCCACCAGCAGAGATCAACAGCCCCAGCATTTT
>few|TRBV4-3|TRBJ2-2|18|TRBD2
CASSQDSSGGASTGELFF
TGCGCCAGCAGCCAAGACTCTAGCGGGGGGGCTAGCACCGGGGAGCTGTTTTTT
>NA|TRBV2|TRBJ2-3|17|TRBD2
CASRTSPPGLVSDTQYF
TGTGCCAGCAGAACCTCACCCCCGGGACTAGTTTCAGATACGCAGTATTTT
>NA|TRBV5-1|TRBJ1-4|13|NA
CASRTATNEKLFF
TGCGCCAGCAGAACGGCAACTAATGAAAAACTGTTTTTT
>NA|TRBV6-5|TRBJ1-4|13|NA
CASSPPGFEKLFF
TGTGCCAGCAGTCCGCCGGGGTTTGAAAAACTGTTTTTT
>NA|TRBV4-1|TRBJ2-7|14|NA
CASSQDTRAYEQYF
TGCGCCAGCAGCCAAGATACCCGAGCCTACGAGCAGTACTTC
>NA|TRBV4-3|TRBJ2-1|16|NA
CASSQVPGYSYNEQFF
TGCGCCAGCAGCCAAGTACCAGGTTACTCCTACAATGAGCAGTTCTTC
>NA|TRBV30|TRBJ1-1|13|NA
CAWWGSMNTEAFF
TGTGCCTGGTGGGGCAGCATGAACACTGAAGCTTTCTTT
>few|TRBV18|TRBJ2-2|15|TRBD1
CASSPGQGDTGELFF
TGTGCCAGCTCACCGGGACAGGGGGACACCGGGGAGCTGTTTTTT
>few|TRBV23-1|TRBJ1-6|20|TRBD1
CASSYPQYVQGARKGSPLHF
TGCGCCAGCAGTTATCCCCAGTATGTACAGGGGGCGAGGAAGGGTTCACCCCTCCACTTT
>NA|TRBV4-1|TRBJ1-5|14|NA
CASSQDWANQPQHF
TGCGCCAGCAGCCAAGACTGGGCTAATCAGCCCCAGCATTTT
>NA|TRBV4-2|TRBJ1-5|15|NA
CASSQSDRTNQPQHF
TGTGCCAGCAGCCAATCTGACAGAACCAATCAGCCCCAGCATTTT
>NA|TRBV9|TRBJ1-1|14|NA
CASSGDRLPTEAFF
TGTGCCAGCAGCGGCGACAGGTTGCCCACTGAAGCTTTCTTT
>few|TRBV11-2|TRBJ2-7|14|NA
CASSPYNGGYEQYF
TGTGCCAGCAGCCCATATAACGGAGGGTACGAGCAGTACTTC
>NA|TRBV6-1|TRBJ1-5|16|TRBD1
CASSATLTGGNQPQHF
TGTGCCAGCAGTGCTACCCTGACAGGGGGCAATCAGCCCCAGCATTTT
>few|TRBV7-2|TRBJ2-1|15|NA
CASRHASSPGGEQFF
TGTGCCAGCAGGCATGCCAGTAGTCCAGGGGGGGAGCAGTTCTTC
>NA|TRBV5-4|TRBJ2-5|15|TRBD2
CASSTPSGGGETQYF
TGTGCCAGCAGCACCCCTAGCGGGGGCGGGGAGACCCAGTACTTC
>NA|TRBV10-3|TRBJ1-2|14|NA
CAISDTGTLYGYTF
TGTGCCATCAGTGATACTGGGACACTTTATGGCTACACCTTC
>NA|TRBV12-1|TRBJ1-1|19|NA
CASSWFLTGEVSQNTEAFF
TGTGCCAGCAGCTGGTTCTTAACAGGGGAGGTTTCGCAGAACACTGAAGCTTTCTTT
>NA|TRBV30|TRBJ1-1|16|TRBD1
CAWSAGTGGSNTEAFF
TGTGCCTGGAGTGCGGGGACAGGGGGTTCGAACACTGAAGCTTTCTTT
>once|TRBV30|TRBJ2-5|13|NA
CAWSRGSQETQYF
TGTGCCTGGAGTCGGGGTTCCCAAGAGACCCAGTACTTC
>NA|TRBV2|TRBJ1-2|15|TRBD1
CASSRQGPVNYGYTF
TGTGCCAGCAGTCGACAGGGACCCGTTAACTATGGCTACACCTTC
>NA|TRBV18|TRBJ1-5|19|TRBD1
CASSERQGLRSDSNQPQHF
TGTGCCAGCTCCGAAAGACAGGGACTTCGGTCCGATAGCAATCAGCCCCAGCATTTT
>NA|TRBV5-1|TRBJ2-1|14|NA
CASSLAPGNNEQFF
TGCGCCAGCAGCTTGGCCCCAGGAAACAATGAGCAGTTCTTC
>NA|TRBV7-2|TRBJ2-3|15|TRBD2
CASSLSGGRGDTQYF
TGTGCCAGCAGCCTAAGCGGGGGGAGGGGAGATACGCAGTATTTT
>NA|TRBV9|TRBJ1-2|14|TRBD1
CASSVLTGANGYTF
TGTGCCAGCAGCGTATTAACAGGGGCTAATGGCTACACCTTC
>NA|TRBV13|TRBJ2-3|16|TRBD2
CASSVTSGGREDTQYF
TGTGCCAGCAGCGTAACTAGCGGGGGGAGGGAGGATACGCAGTATTTT
>NA|TRBV29-1|TRBJ1-1|12|NA
CSGTSVLAEAFF
TGCAGCGGTACCTCGGTCCTAGCTGAAGCTTTCTTT
>NA|TRBV15|TRBJ1-2|13|NA
CATSRESGAGYTF
TGTGCCACCAGCAGAGAGTCCGGAGCTGGCTACACCTTC
>NA|TRBV5-1|TRBJ2-5|14|NA
CASSFSTGQETQYF
TGCGCCAGCAGCTTCAGCACAGGTCAAGAGACCCAGTACTTC
>NA|TRBV4-3|TRBJ2-1|15|NA
CASSQEQGSYNEQFF
TGCGCCAGCAGCCAAGAGCAGGGGAGCTACAATGAGCAGTTCTTC
>NA|TRBV4-3|TRBJ1-2|15|NA
CASSPEAYNNYGYTF
TGCGCCAGCAGCCCGGAGGCTTACAATAACTATGGCTACACCTTC
>NA|TRBV27|TRBJ1-2|12|TRBD1
CASIGQAGRYTF
TGTGCCAGCATAGGACAGGCCGGACGCTACACCTTC
>NA|TRBV4-2|TRBJ1-2|13|NA
CASSALRMDGYTF
TGTGCCAGCAGCGCCTTGAGAATGGATGGCTACACCTTC
>NA|TRBV20-1|TRBJ2-7|11|TRBD1
CSATTGNEQYF
TGCAGTGCTACGACAGGGAACGAGCAGTACTTC
>NA|TRBV28|TRBJ1-2|14|TRBD1
CASKRDRKIYGYTF
TGTGCCAGCAAACGGGACAGGAAGATCTATGGCTACACCTTC
>NA|TRBV7-9|TRBJ1-2|13|TRBD1
CASSSDRGYGYTF
TGTGCCAGCAGCTCGGACAGGGGATATGGCTACACCTTC
>NA|TRBV11-2|TRBJ2-2|16|TRBD1
CASSLFGTVNTGELFF
TGTGCCAGCAGCTTATTCGGGACAGTGAACACCGGGGAGCTGTTTTTT
>NA|TRBV28|TRBJ1-5|15|NA
CASSLIRGGNQPQHF
TGTGCCAGCAGTTTAATTAGGGGTGGCAATCAGCCCCAGCATTTT
>NA|TRBV2|TRBJ2-5|14|NA
CASKRQVEQETQYF
TGTGCCAGCAAACGACAGGTTGAACAAGAGACCCAGTACTTC
>NA|TRBV6-5|TRBJ1-2|14|NA
CASSYSGGRNGYTF
TGTGCCAGCAGTTACTCAGGGGGAAGGAATGGCTACACCTTC
>NA|TRBV27|TRBJ1-2|15|TRBD1
CASSFLGTGQYGYTF
TGTGCCAGCAGTTTCCTCGGGACAGGCCAGTATGGCTACACCTTC